A selection of T cell receptor beta chains follows, all from one sample in a study of CXCR3-negative and CXCR3-positive naive CD8 T cells. TCRdb re-called the 5' RACE reads and gives one entry per CDR3 protein, without DNA. Here the sample table reports about 120,000 distinct CDR3 sequences. Sequencing input: naive CXCR3- CD8+ T cells from blood. All receptors derive from a human donor in good health. Some clones in this sample may be carry-over from other donors' samples. The CDR3 runs from the conserved cysteine through the conserved F or W.

v_gene	j_gene	CDR3aa
TRBV28	TRBJ1-2	CASSLGDSANYGYTF
TRBV29-1	TRBJ1-1	CSVPTANTEAFF
TRBV12-3/TRBV12-4	TRBJ2-2	CASSPAGTNTGELFF
TRBV18	TRBJ2-7	CASSPQGEGYEQYF
TRBV20-1	TRBJ2-1	CSAPSYNEQFF
TRBV7-9	TRBJ1-4	CASSSTYNRPLTVLNEKLFF
TRBV7-9	TRBJ1-2	CASSLEGRYGYTF
TRBV12-3/TRBV12-4	TRBJ2-1	CATSWGTDYNEQFF
TRBV20-1	TRBJ2-3	CSAAIGATDTQYF
TRBV12-3/TRBV12-4	TRBJ2-3	CASSNDAGLGADTQYF
TRBV13	TRBJ2-5	CASSLGETSLETQYF
TRBV27	TRBJ2-5	CASSLYGHERYF
TRBV15	TRBJ2-1	CATSRDIGTSGIDEQFF
TRBV6-1	TRBJ1-5	CASSTHSSQPQHF
TRBV28	TRBJ2-3	CASSWQSPGTDTQYF
TRBV7-9	TRBJ1-2	CASSDRQLNYGYTF
TRBV18	TRBJ2-7	CASSLSGTGSYEQYF
TRBV7-9	TRBJ2-1	CASSTRDIHYNEQFF
TRBV7-7	TRBJ2-1	CASSPSGGDNEQFF
TRBV4-2	TRBJ2-7	CASSQRLTLSYEQYF
TRBV5-6	TRBJ2-3	CASSPNTDTQYF
TRBV11-2	TRBJ2-1	CASSLGGQYNEQFF
TRBV7-9	TRBJ2-7	CASSYPGTGPYEQYF
TRBV12-3/TRBV12-4	TRBJ1-1	CASSFPPQGSRTEAFF
TRBV7-3	TRBJ2-3	CASSLSGISSDTQYF
TRBV4-3	TRBJ2-7	CASSAVPGDHEQYF
TRBV28	TRBJ2-5	CASSLLTGQETQYF
TRBV29-1	TRBJ1-3	CSGIDGRSGNTIYF
TRBV30	TRBJ2-2	CAVNPYTGELFF
TRBV7-8	TRBJ2-7	CASSSSPSYEQYF
TRBV12-3/TRBV12-4	TRBJ2-1	CASSLESGLRHEQFF